This T cell receptor (beta chain) is drawn from a study of blood T cells in healthy people across ages. General study findings and limits: Per-million-T-cell TCR beta diversity fell roughly linearly with age.

This CDR3 is built from 17 residues. Losses at the gene ends were 0 bases for V and 7 bases for J; bases not matched to a gene: 11. The germline V gene has CDR1 MNHEY and CDR2 SVGAGI. About this clonotype: Its antigen is as yet unknown.

Through a sample-barcoded 5' primer and a J-beta primer mix, a second PCR was run for roughly 7 to 11 cycles. TCRdb independently ran MiXCR on the 5' RACE reads; one entry per CDR3 protein. This repertoire shows 1.5 million to 2 million distinct CDR3 sequences, roughly 52% found once; its top ten account for roughly 2%. This clonotype was sampled from a woman between 40 and 55 years old in good health. Sequences were obtained from blood. This rearrangement joins TRBV6-5 to TRBJ2-2; TRBD2 matches 7 bases. The CDR3 sequence: CASSYSAGESFHGELFF. The CDR3 DNA reads as TGTGCCAGCAGTTACTCGGCGGGGGAAAGTTTTCACGGGGAGCTGTTTTTT.